This T cell receptor (beta chain) appears in the sequencing data of a study of tumor and adjacent non-tumor tissue in lung cancer. TCRbeta libraries were built with three rounds of nested PCR, modified from ARM-PCR. Via MiXCR, TCRdb re-called the multiplex PCR reads, giving one row per CDR3 protein. Found here are roughly 67,000 distinct CDR3 sequences, approximately 63% of them singletons; the top ten hold 20%. The template was RNA from unsorted bulk tissue. J lost 3 bases, V lost 6 bases, and 11 bases had no gene match. Per the germline V gene, CDR1 is SQVTM and CDR2 is ANQGSEA. The CDR3 consists of 15 residues. In its sample, this clonotype was seen a few times. In this CDR3 the conserved last residue, phenylalanine or tryptophan, is missing, so a read error is likely.

The sequencing sample was made of lung tumor tissue. The TCR originated in a man aged 50-59 years with non-small cell lung cancer. J is TRBJ1-3 and V is TRBV29-1, with 7 bases aligning to TRBD1. CDR3 bases: TGCAGCGTCGAGTGGGTCTACAGGGGTGGAAACACCATATATTCT. This codes for CSVEWVYRGGNTIYS.